The sequence of this T cell receptor beta chain was determined in a study of cytomegalovirus exposure and HLA in healthy donors. Study-level results: Rare TCR sequences predominated, though certain public TCRs were found in many donors. An analysis done earlier found most TCR beta V segments productive about 90% or about 30% of the time.

PCR involved 60 Vbeta and 13 Jbeta primers. The assay was immunoSEQ multiplex PCR, and TCRdb's table has in-frame clones only and misses some. The data contain 80,000 to 95,000 clones, more than 60% of them singletons. Notes on this clone: Its antigen is currently unknown.

This TCR came from a man aged 18 to 30 in good health and CMV-seropositive. Material: PBMCs.

CDR3 region: CASTRLESSTDTQYF. The DNA of the CDR3 is TGTGCCAGCACCAGACTAGAGAGTTCCACAGATACGCAGTATTTT. The J gene is TRBJ2-3, the V gene TRBV7-8; tentatively, D is TRBD2 (6 bases). The CDR3 is 15 residues long. Germline lookup yields CDR1 SGHVS and CDR2 FQNEAQ. V was clipped by 7 bases and J by 2 bases, with 16 bases between them.